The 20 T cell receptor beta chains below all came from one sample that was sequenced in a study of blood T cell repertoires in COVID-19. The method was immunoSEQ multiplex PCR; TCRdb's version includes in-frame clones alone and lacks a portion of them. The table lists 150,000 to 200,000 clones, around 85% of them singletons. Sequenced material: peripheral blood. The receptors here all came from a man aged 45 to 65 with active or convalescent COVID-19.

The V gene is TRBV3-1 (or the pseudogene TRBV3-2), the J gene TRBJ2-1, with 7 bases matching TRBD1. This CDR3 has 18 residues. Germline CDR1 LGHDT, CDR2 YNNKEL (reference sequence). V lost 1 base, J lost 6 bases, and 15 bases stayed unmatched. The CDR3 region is CASSQAFPGPDRSNEQFF. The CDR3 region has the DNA TGTGCCAGCAGCCAAGCGTTTCCCGGTCCGGACAGGAGCAATGAGCAGTTCTTC.

For the CDR3, the DNA is TGTGCCAGCAGCTTAGCGGGGGGTTTTAATGAGCAGTTCTTC. Amino acids: CASSLAGGFNEQFF. The chain combines TRBV7-3 with TRBJ2-1, with 8 bases aligning to TRBD2. V was pared by 2 bases and J by 7 bases, with 4 bases of the junction left unmatched. Germline-derived CDR1 and CDR2 are SGHTA and FQGTGA. The CDR3 spans 14 residues. Supplemented by reference TRBV7-3 and TRBJ2-1, the full variable domain reads GAGVSQTPSNKVTEKGKYVELRCDPISGHTALYWYRQSLGQGPEFLIYFQGTGAADDSGLPNDRFFAVRPEGSVSTLKIQRTERGDSAVYLCASSLAGGFNEQFFGPGTRLTVL.

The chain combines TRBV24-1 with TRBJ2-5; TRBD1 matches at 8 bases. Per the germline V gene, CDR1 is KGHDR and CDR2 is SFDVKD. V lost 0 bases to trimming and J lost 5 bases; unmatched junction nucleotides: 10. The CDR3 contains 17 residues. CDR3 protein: CATSDLESGGSRETQYF. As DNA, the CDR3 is TGTGCCACCAGTGATTTGGAATCAGGGGGCAGTAGGGAGACCCAGTACTTC.

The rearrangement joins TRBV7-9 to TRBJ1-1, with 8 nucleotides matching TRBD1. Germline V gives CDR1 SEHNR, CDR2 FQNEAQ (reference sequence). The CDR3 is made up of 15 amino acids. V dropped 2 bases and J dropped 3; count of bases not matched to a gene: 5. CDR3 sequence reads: CASSLTGGEDTEAFF. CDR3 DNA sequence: TGTGCCAGCAGCTTAACAGGGGGAGAAGACACTGAAGCTTTCTTT.

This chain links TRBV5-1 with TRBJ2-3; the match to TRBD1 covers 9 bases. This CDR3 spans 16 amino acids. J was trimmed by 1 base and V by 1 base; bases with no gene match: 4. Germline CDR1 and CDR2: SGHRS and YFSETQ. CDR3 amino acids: CASSLTGGFGTDTQYF. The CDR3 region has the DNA TGCGCCAGCAGCTTGACAGGGGGCTTTGGCACAGATACGCAGTATTTT.

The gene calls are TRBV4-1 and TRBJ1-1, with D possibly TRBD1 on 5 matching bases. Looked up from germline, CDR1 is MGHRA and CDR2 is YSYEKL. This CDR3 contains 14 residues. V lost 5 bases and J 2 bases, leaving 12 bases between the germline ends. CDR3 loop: CASSNSQENTEAFF. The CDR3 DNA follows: TGCGCCAGCAGCAACTCACAGGAAAACACTGAAGCTTTCTTT.

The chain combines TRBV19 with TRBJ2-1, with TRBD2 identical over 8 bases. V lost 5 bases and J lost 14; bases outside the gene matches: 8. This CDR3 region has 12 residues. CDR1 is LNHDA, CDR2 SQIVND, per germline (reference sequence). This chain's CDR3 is CASSFERGLKFF. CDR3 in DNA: TGTGCCAGTAGTTTTGAGCGGGGGCTTAAGTTCTTC.

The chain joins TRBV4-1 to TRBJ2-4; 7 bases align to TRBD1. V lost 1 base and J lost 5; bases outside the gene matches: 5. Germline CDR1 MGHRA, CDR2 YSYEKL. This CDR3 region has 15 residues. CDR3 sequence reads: CASSQGGQRQNIQYF. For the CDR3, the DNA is TGCGCCAGCAGCCAAGGGGGACAGAGACAAAACATTCAGTACTTC.

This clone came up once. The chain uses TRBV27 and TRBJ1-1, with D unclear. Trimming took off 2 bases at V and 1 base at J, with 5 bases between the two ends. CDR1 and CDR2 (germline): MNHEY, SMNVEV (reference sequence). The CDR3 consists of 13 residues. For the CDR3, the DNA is TGTGCCAGCAGTTTAGGAGGGAACACTGAAGCTTTCTTT. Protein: CASSLGGNTEAFF.

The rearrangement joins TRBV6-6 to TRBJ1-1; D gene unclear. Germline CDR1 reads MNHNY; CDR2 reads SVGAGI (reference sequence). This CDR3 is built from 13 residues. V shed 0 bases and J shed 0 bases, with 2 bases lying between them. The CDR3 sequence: CASSYSMNTEAFF. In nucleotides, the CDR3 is TGTGCCAGCAGTTACTCCATGAACACTGAAGCTTTCTTT.

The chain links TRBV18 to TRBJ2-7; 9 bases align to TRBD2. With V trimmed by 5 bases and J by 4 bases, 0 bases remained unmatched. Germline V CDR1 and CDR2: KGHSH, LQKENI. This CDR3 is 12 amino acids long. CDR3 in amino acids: CASSAGGYEQYF. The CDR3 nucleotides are TGTGCCAGCTCAGCGGGAGGGTACGAGCAGTACTTC.

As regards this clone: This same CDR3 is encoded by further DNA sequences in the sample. The chain's CDR3 is CASSELNEQFF. The CDR3 nucleotides are TGTGCCAGCAGCGAGCTGAATGAGCAGTTCTTC. This chain links TRBV6-6 with TRBJ2-1, with D hard to call. This CDR3 has 11 residues. Germline V CDR1 and CDR2: MNHNY, SVGAGI (reference sequence). Trimming took 6 bases from V and 7 from J, leaving 7 bases between them.

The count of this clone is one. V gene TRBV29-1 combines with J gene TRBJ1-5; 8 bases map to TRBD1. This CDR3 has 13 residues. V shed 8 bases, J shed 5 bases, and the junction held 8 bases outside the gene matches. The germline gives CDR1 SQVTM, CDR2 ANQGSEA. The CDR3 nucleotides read TGCAGCTTTAGCCTGGACAGGGATCAGCCCCAGCATTTT. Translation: CSFSLDRDQPQHF.

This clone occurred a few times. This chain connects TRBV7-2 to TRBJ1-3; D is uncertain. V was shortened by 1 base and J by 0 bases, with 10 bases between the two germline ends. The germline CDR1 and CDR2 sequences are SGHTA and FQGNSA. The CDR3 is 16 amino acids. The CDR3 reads CASSLELAYSGNTIYF. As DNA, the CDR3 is TGTGCCAGCAGCTTAGAGTTGGCTTACTCTGGAAACACCATATATTTT.

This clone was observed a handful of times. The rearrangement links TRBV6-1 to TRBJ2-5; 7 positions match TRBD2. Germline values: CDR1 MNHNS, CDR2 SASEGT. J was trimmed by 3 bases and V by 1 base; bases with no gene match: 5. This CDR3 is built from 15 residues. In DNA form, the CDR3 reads TGTGCCAGCAGTGAAGGTCTAGCGGTAAAAGAGACCCAGTACTTC. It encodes CASSEGLAVKETQYF.

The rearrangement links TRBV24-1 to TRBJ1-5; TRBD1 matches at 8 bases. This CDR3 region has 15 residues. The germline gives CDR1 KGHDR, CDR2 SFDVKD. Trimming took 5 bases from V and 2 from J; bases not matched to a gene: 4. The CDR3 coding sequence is TGTGCCACCAGTGGCAACAGGGGGGGCAATCAGCCCCAGCATTTT. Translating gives CATSGNRGGNQPQHF.

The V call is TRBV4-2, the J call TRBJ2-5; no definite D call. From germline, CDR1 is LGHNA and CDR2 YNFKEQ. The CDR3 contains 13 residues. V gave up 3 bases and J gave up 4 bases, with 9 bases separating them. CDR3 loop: CASSQLVGETQYF. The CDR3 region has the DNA TGTGCCAGCAGCCAGCTGGTCGGAGAGACCCAGTACTTC.

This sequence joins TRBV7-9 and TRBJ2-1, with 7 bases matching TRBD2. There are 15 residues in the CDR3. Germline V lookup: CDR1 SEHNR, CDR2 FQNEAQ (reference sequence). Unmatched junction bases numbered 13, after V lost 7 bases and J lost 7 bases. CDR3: CASTLGGSGSNEQFF. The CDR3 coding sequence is TGTGCCAGCACCCTGGGAGGGTCAGGGTCGAATGAGCAGTTCTTC.

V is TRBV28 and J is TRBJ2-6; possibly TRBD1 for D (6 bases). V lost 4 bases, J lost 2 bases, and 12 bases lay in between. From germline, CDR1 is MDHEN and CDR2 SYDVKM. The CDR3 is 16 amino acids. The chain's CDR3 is CASSSPRGTGANVLTF. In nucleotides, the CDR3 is TGTGCCAGCAGTTCGCCCAGGGGCACTGGGGCCAACGTCCTGACTTTC.

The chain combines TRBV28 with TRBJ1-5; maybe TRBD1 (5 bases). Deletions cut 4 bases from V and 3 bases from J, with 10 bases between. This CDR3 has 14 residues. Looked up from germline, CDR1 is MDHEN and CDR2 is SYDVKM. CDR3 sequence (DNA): TGTGCCAGCAGTTCGGGACTGCTCAATCAGCCCCAGCATTTT. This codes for CASSSGLLNQPQHF.